The T cell receptor beta chain described here comes from a study of T cells in Graves' hyperthyroidism and ophthalmopathy. Study-level findings and limits: Ophthalmopathy prediction by the model preceded onset by a median about 6 months. A 13 V-J signature model discriminated ophthalmopathy versus stable hyperthyroidism. Most expanded thyroid clonotypes above 0.001 recurred in blood.

Trimming at V came to 5 bases and at J to 1 base, leaving 11 bases not matched to a gene. This CDR3 contains 17 residues. CDR1 and CDR2 from the germline V gene are SGHVS and FNYEAQ. Researchers took RNA transcripts and amplified the TCR beta CDR3 regions from them. RT-PCR in the first round (using the HTBI primer set) targeted the TCR CDR3. A single record per CDR3 protein comes from TCRdb applying MiXCR to the multiplex PCR reads. The table shows 350,000 to 400,000 distinct CDR3 sequences, with about 15% occurring only once. This clonotype came up a few times. The antigen is not known. Hyperthyroidism, newly diagnosed and lasting under 2 months, affected patients aged 18 to 65.

Sample: blood. The rearrangement links TRBV7-6 to TRBJ2-3; 8 bases map to TRBD2. The sequence came from a woman in her thirties with Graves' hyperthyroidism. The CDR3 nucleotides are TGTGCCAGCAGCCCGATGCCGGTGACTAGCGGCACAGATACGCAGTATTTT. Its protein is CASSPMPVTSGTDTQYF.